This T cell receptor (beta chain) originates from a study of shared T cell receptors in the human thymus. This clone has only a few counts. The CDR3 totals 16 residues. Trimming stripped 1 base from V and 5 bases from J, with 15 bases between. The V gene's germline CDR1 is SGHDN and CDR2 FVKESK. The data were produced by immunoSEQ multiplex PCR, yet TCRdb's version contains in-frame clones alone and is incomplete. Of approximately 490,000 clones in the sample, approximately 78% were seen once. This sample also belongs to another study, concerning human thymus T cells. This second report adds: From resections taken during corrective heart surgery, the thymus tissue was obtained. Related research described thymic repertoires that were highly overlapping among unrelated individuals.

This clonotype originated in a boy younger than two with a congenital heart defect. The sequenced sample consisted of thymocytes. The chain is built from TRBV14 and TRBJ2-1, with a weak D call TRBD2 (5 bases). DNA of the CDR3: TGTGCCAGCAGCCAAGTTGGTCCTTGGACTGACAATGAGCAGTTCTTC. Protein product: CASSQVGPWTDNEQFF.